This TCR beta chain was obtained from a study of T cells after yellow fever vaccination. Study observations and caveats: A weaker secondary response peaked on day 5, the primary on day 15. Any FACS-sorted repertoire could hold abundant clonotypes that contaminate it from the bulk population. Subsequent to the booster, the majority of primary-vaccination clones reappeared (around 96% CD4, 88% CD8). Among all clonotypes, a small share was observed in both CD4 and CD8 compartments.

The germline V and J ends were trimmed by 6 bases and 2 bases, with 16 bases remaining between them. The CDR3 is 15 residues long. This clonotype was counted at least ten times. Antigen specificity is unknown. TCRdb called the 5' RACE reads again in MiXCR, with one record for every CDR3 protein. The table records 500,000 to 650,000 distinct CDR3 sequences, roughly 12% of them present only once. The sample was PBMCs, taken on the day of the yellow fever booster vaccination. This receptor was identified in a man aged 25-45 years who received the YFV17D yellow fever vaccine. This chain connects TRBV12-3 or TRBV12-4 to TRBJ2-5; no firm D call. CDR3 bases: TGTGCCAGCAGCTGGAGCACCGGGTGGCAAGAGACCCAGTACTTC. Residues: CASSWSTGWQETQYF.